This T cell receptor beta chain is from a study of T-cell memory formation after mild COVID-19. The wider study: TCR clusters largely stayed donor specific. Study-level results: Cross-reactive memory seemingly joined, as some responding clones were found in pre-infection memory. The authors left the SARS-CoV-2 specificity of second-wave clones peaking on day 37 unconfirmed.

This clonotype came up many times. What it recognizes is unknown. After 5'RACE with constant-segment primers, TCR alpha and TCR beta cDNA libraries carrying sample barcodes and UMIs were obtained. TCRdb reanalysed the 5' RACE reads using MiXCR and keeps one entry per CDR3 protein. Of 300,000 or so distinct CDR3 sequences in the sample, 16% were seen once. CDR1 is SEHNR and CDR2 is FQNEAQ in the germline V gene (reference sequence). Trimming took 3 bases from V and 6 from J, leaving 13 bases between them. This CDR3 spans 14 amino acids. This TCR was sampled from a man aged 18 to 35 who had mild COVID-19 (a few samples of this study predate the infection). Cell type and time point are not known. This chain uses TRBV7-9 with TRBJ2-3, with D possibly TRBD2 on 7 matching bases. Sequencing input: PBMCs or a T cell subset sorted from them (not recorded which). The CDR3 DNA reads as TGTGCCAGCAGCTTGCCGGAGGGGGGGGATACGCAGTATTTT. Amino acids: CASSLPEGGDTQYF.